This section outlines one T cell receptor beta chain sequence together with its context. Original methodology: Reference gene primer amplification yielded estimated nucleated cell counts. Profiling relied on immunoSEQ multiplex PCR, and the TCRdb table lists in-frame clones only, not all of them. Clonal size and the V and J genes are those of that table, whereas D and trimming came from the DNA. The sample contains 250,000 to 400,000 clones, around 87% of which appear only once. Germline CDR1 and CDR2: SGHTA and FQGNSA. The V end was cut by 2 bases, the J end by 0 bases, with 12 bases between. The CDR3 is 16 residues long. This entry is derived from a study of blood T cell repertoires in COVID-19. Study overall: The United States, Italy and Spain were the sources of the acute and convalescent COVID-19 samples.

Recovered status in Cohort 3 required two negative PCRs, clearance, or symptom resolution. The clonotype comes from a woman in her twenties or thirties who had recovered from COVID-19. Sequenced input: PBMCs or T cells enriched from blood (not recorded which). This chain connects TRBV7-2 to TRBJ2-3, with D hard to call. CDR3 sequence (DNA): TGTGCCAGCAGCTTATATTCTATTCCTAGCACAGATACGCAGTATTTT. Amino acid sequence: CASSLYSIPSTDTQYF.